The 25 T cell receptor beta chains presented below share a single source sample, sequenced in a study of T cells after yellow fever vaccination. TCRdb passed the 5' RACE reads through MiXCR, listing each CDR3 protein once. The sample carries approximately 610,000 distinct CDR3 sequences, less than 20% recorded once. The sample in question was PBMCs, obtained 5 days after the first yellow fever vaccination. The receptor set was obtained from a man aged 18 to 29 who received the YFV17D yellow fever vaccine.

This clonotype was recorded a few times. One junction end disagrees with the germline gene, perhaps due to a read error. The chain carries TRBV20-1 and TRBJ2-5, with 11 bases aligning to TRBD1. Germline values: CDR1 DFQATT, CDR2 SNEGSKA (reference sequence). This CDR3 contains 14 residues. This CDR3 reads CSARADRGQVTQYF. In nucleotides, the CDR3 is TGCAGTGCTAGAGCGGACAGGGGGCAAGTGACCCAGTACTTC.

The V and J genes are TRBV7-2 and TRBJ1-2, with D maybe TRBD1 (6 bases). Germline V gene sequence: CDR1 SGHTA, CDR2 FQGNSA. V lost 2 bases to trimming and J lost 2 bases, with 12 bases between them. The CDR3 contains 15 residues. The CDR3 coding sequence is TGTGCCAGCAGCTTATTAGGGGGACGGAACTATGGCTACACCTTC. Translated, it gives CASSLLGGRNYGYTF.

This sequence joins TRBV6-5 and TRBJ2-7; TRBD1 might be the D (6 bases). Trimming shortened V by 5 bases and J by 6 bases, and 11 bases separated the two germline ends. This CDR3 contains 12 residues. The germline V gene has CDR1 MNHEY and CDR2 SVGAGI. CDR3 coding DNA: TGTGCCAGCAGTAAACAGGGCGGCGAGCAGTACTTC. Translating it yields CASSKQGGEQYF.

The V call is TRBV20-1, the J call TRBJ2-1, with a possible D match to TRBD2 (5 bases). V was shortened by 6 bases and J by 6 bases, with 18 bases between the two germline ends. The CDR3 covers 14 residues. Germline CDR1 and CDR2: DFQATT and SNEGSKA (reference sequence). Here the CDR3 DNA reads TGCAGTGCCATCCGCCCGGCCGCGGGCAATGAGCAGTTCTTC. It codes for CSAIRPAAGNEQFF.

This clonotype was observed at least ten times. This chain's CDR3 is CSGYKLMNTEAFF. The CDR3 DNA reads TGCAGCGGGTATAAGTTGATGAACACTGAAGCTTTCTTT. The V and J genes are TRBV29-1 and TRBJ1-1; the D is unclear. The CDR3 spans 13 residues. The V end was cut by 7 bases, the J end by 0 bases, with 12 bases between. The germline V gene encodes CDR1 SQVTM and CDR2 ANQGSEA.

This clonotype has ten or more counts. This chain links TRBV7-2 with TRBJ1-6; 7 bases map to TRBD1. The CDR3 contains 14 residues. Germline CDR1 is SGHTA and CDR2 is FQGNSA. V shed 4 bases and J 10 bases; nucleotides not matched to a gene: 7. The CDR3 sequence: CASSSQGVESPLHF. The CDR3, as DNA: TGTGCCAGCAGCTCTCAGGGGGTTGAATCACCCCTCCACTTT.

The gene calls are TRBV13 and TRBJ1-2; no clear D. The germline gives CDR1 PRHDT, CDR2 FYEKMQ (reference sequence). The CDR3 is 13 residues long. Trimming shortened V by 5 bases and J by 2 bases, and 9 bases separated the two germline ends. The CDR3 here is CASSGGANYGYTF. CDR3 sequence (DNA): TGTGCCAGCAGCGGCGGCGCGAACTATGGCTACACCTTC.

The chain links TRBV4-1 to TRBJ2-7; D uncertain. The germline V gene has CDR1 MGHRA and CDR2 YSYEKL. This CDR3 is built from 16 residues. Trimming cost V 1 base and J 0 bases, with 13 bases left between them. The CDR3 here is CASSQGILADSYEQYF. CDR3 bases: TGCGCCAGCAGCCAAGGTATACTCGCAGACTCCTACGAGCAGTACTTC.

The chain joins TRBV27 to TRBJ2-7; D is possibly TRBD2 (7 bases). Germline V gene sequence: CDR1 MNHEY, CDR2 SMNVEV (reference sequence). The ends were cut back, 7 bases at V and 0 bases at J, with 10 bases in the middle. This CDR3 region has 13 residues. CDR3 amino acids: CASMGGASYEQYF. CDR3 bases: TGTGCCAGCATGGGGGGGGCCTCCTACGAGCAGTACTTC.

The J gene is TRBJ2-5, the V gene TRBV5-4, with D hard to call. CDR3 length: 15 residues. V dropped 0 bases and J dropped 1 base, with 10 bases sitting between them. CDR1 SGHNT and CDR2 YYREEE come from the germline V gene (reference sequence). The CDR3 here is CASSLAGVGQETQYF. The CDR3 DNA sequence: TGTGCCAGCAGCTTGGCAGGTGTCGGCCAAGAGACCCAGTACTTC. Drawing the rest from reference TRBV5-4 and TRBJ2-5, the complete variable domain is ETGVTQSPTHLIKTRGQQVTLRCSSQSGHNTVSWYQQALGQGPQFIFQYYREEENGRGNFPPRFSGLQFPNYSSELNVNALELDDSALYLCASSLAGVGQETQYFGPGTRLLVL.

This clonotype was found a few times. The CDR3 nucleotides read TGTGCCAGCAGCTTGATGGGACGGTACACCGGGGAGCTGTTTTTT. It encodes CASSLMGRYTGELFF. The J gene is TRBJ2-2, the V gene TRBV7-2; D is tentatively TRBD1 or TRBD2 (5 bases each). There are 15 residues in the CDR3. Germline CDR1 SGHTA, CDR2 FQGNSA. Trimming shortened V by 3 bases and J by 3 bases, and 11 bases separated the two germline ends.

A few counts support this clonotype. The CDR3 loop reads CSALGQDAVWAFF. CDR3 nucleotides: TGCAGTGCTTTAGGACAGGACGCCGTGTGGGCTTTCTTT. V gene TRBV20-1 combines with J gene TRBJ1-1; TRBD1 matches 7 bases. The CDR3 is 13 residues long. V trimming: 5 bases; J trimming: 11 bases; junction bases outside the gene matches: 14. Germline CDR1 and CDR2: DFQATT and SNEGSKA (reference sequence).

This clonotype was seen only a few times. The rearrangement uses TRBV7-8 and TRBJ2-7; D possibly uses TRBD1 or TRBD2 (6 bases each). Per germline, CDR1 SGHVS and CDR2 FQNEAQ. CDR3 length equals 14 residues. V lost 10 bases and J lost 0, with 16 bases in between. The CDR3 protein is CATRRGISSYEQYV. As DNA, the CDR3 is TGTGCCACCAGGAGGGGGATTAGCTCCTACGAGCAGTACGTC.

This clonotype has more than one count but fewer than ten. This chain joins TRBV5-1 and TRBJ2-4, with TRBD2 matching 10 bases. CDR3 length equals 19 residues. The junction had 15 bases not matched to a gene; V was cut back by 4 bases and J by 2 bases. Germline V gene sequence: CDR1 SGHRS, CDR2 YFSETQ. CDR3 residues: CASSLLVSGGPASKNIQYF. Written as DNA, the CDR3 is TGCGCCAGCAGCCTCCTTGTTAGCGGGGGGCCTGCATCCAAAAACATTCAGTACTTC.

The chain links TRBV6-4 to TRBJ2-2; 8 nucleotides agree with TRBD1. CDR1 is MRHNA, CDR2 SNTAGT, per germline. CDR3 length equals 16 residues. The junction had 7 bases not matched to a gene; V was cut back by 2 bases and J by 5 bases. The CDR3 DNA sequence: TGTGCCAGCAGTGACGGAGGACAGGGTCAAACCGGGGAGCTGTTTTTT. This gives the protein CASSDGGQGQTGELFF.

The rearrangement links TRBV4-1 to TRBJ2-7; 7 bases fit TRBD1. This CDR3 has 16 residues. V lost 0 bases to trimming and J lost 5 bases; unmatched junction nucleotides: 10. Germline V gene data show CDR1 as MGHRA and CDR2 as YSYEKL. CDR3 sequence reads: CASSQDRTAGGNEQYF. In nucleotides, the CDR3 is TGCGCCAGCAGCCAAGATCGTACGGCAGGGGGTAACGAGCAGTACTTC.

This clonotype was detected ten times or more. The chain is built from TRBV6-5 and TRBJ1-2; 7 bases match TRBD1. V trimming: 0 bases; J trimming: 5 bases; junction bases outside the gene matches: 6. There are 15 residues in the CDR3. Germline CDR1 reads MNHEY; CDR2 reads SVGAGI. CDR3 DNA: TGTGCCAGCAGTTACTCGTGGACAGGCACTTATGGCTACACCTTC. Translation gives CASSYSWTGTYGYTF.

The chain carries TRBV12-3 or TRBV12-4 and TRBJ1-2, with D possibly being TRBD1 (6 bases). CDR3 length equals 11 residues. V dropped 4 bases and J dropped 8 bases, with 8 bases sitting between them. The CDR3 sequence: CASSYREGYTF. CDR3 nucleotides: TGTGCCAGCAGTTACAGGGAAGGCTACACCTTC.

V usage is TRBV6-2 or TRBV6-3 and J usage is TRBJ2-7; D is perhaps TRBD2 (7 bases). The CDR3 extends over 14 amino acids. Trimming pared 6 bases from V and 5 bases from J, leaving 17 bases between. Germline assignment: CDR1 MNHEY and CDR2 SVGEGT. The CDR3: CASSRGGGIDEQYF. The CDR3 bases are TGTGCCAGCAGCCGTGGGGGGGGCATCGACGAGCAGTACTTC.

This clonotype was seen only a few times. V is TRBV2 and J is TRBJ1-4, with TRBD1 as a possible D gene (6 bases). The CDR3 length is 12 residues. Germline assignment: CDR1 SNHLY and CDR2 FYNNEI. Trimming shortened V by 6 bases and J by 8 bases, and 10 bases separated the two germline ends. This chain's CDR3 is CASRATGEKLFF. Here the CDR3 DNA reads TGTGCCAGCAGAGCGACAGGAGAAAAACTGTTTTTT.

The chain joins TRBV6-4 to TRBJ2-3; 10 nucleotides align to TRBD2. V trimming: 2 bases; J trimming: 4 bases; junction bases outside the gene matches: 3. This CDR3 is 15 amino acids long. Germline CDR1 MRHNA, CDR2 SNTAGT. CDR3 bases: TGTGCCAGCAGTGACGGTAGCGGGGGGTCAGATACGCAGTATTTT. As protein: CASSDGSGGSDTQYF.

This clonotype was observed a handful of times. The chain carries TRBV7-8 and TRBJ1-6; D unresolved. The V and J ends lost 2 bases and 5 bases respectively, with 7 bases between them. The CDR3 consists of 14 residues. Germline V CDR1 and CDR2: SGHVS, FQNEAQ. The CDR3 protein is CASSLFLDNSPLHF. DNA for the CDR3: TGTGCCAGCAGCTTATTTCTAGATAATTCACCCCTCCACTTT.

The chain's CDR3 is CASSSKTSGDPDTQYF. The DNA of the CDR3 is TGTGCCAGCAGTTCGAAGACTAGCGGGGACCCAGATACGCAGTATTTT. The chain uses TRBV6-5 and TRBJ2-3, with 11 bases matching TRBD2. Per germline, CDR1 MNHEY and CDR2 SVGAGI. The V segment lost 4 bases and the J segment 4 bases; nucleotides outside the gene matches: 7. The length of the CDR3 is 16 residues.

V and J are TRBV7-3 and TRBJ2-3; no definite D call. V lost 4 bases to trimming and J lost 5 bases, with 10 bases between them. The CDR3 runs to 13 residues. Germline CDR1 and CDR2: SGHTA and FQGTGA. CDR3 DNA: TGTGCCAGCAGCTCAAGACGGCTAGATACGCAGTATTTT. Its protein is CASSSRRLDTQYF. Using reference TRBV7-3 and TRBJ2-3 for the parts outside the CDR3, the full variable domain is GAGVSQTPSNKVTEKGKYVELRCDPISGHTALYWYRQSLGQGPEFLIYFQGTGAADDSGLPNDRFFAVRPEGSVSTLKIQRTERGDSAVYLCASSSRRLDTQYFGPGTRLTVL.

This clonotype was seen a handful of times. The chain has TRBV27 and TRBJ2-6, with 10 bases fitting TRBD2. V shed 1 base and J 4 bases; nucleotides not matched to a gene: 7. Germline loops: CDR1 MNHEY, CDR2 SMNVEV (reference sequence). The CDR3 is 18 amino acids. Here the CDR3 DNA reads TGTGCCAGCAGTTTATATCTAGCGGGGGCCCAGGGGGCCAACGTCCTGACTTTC. It codes for CASSLYLAGAQGANVLTF.